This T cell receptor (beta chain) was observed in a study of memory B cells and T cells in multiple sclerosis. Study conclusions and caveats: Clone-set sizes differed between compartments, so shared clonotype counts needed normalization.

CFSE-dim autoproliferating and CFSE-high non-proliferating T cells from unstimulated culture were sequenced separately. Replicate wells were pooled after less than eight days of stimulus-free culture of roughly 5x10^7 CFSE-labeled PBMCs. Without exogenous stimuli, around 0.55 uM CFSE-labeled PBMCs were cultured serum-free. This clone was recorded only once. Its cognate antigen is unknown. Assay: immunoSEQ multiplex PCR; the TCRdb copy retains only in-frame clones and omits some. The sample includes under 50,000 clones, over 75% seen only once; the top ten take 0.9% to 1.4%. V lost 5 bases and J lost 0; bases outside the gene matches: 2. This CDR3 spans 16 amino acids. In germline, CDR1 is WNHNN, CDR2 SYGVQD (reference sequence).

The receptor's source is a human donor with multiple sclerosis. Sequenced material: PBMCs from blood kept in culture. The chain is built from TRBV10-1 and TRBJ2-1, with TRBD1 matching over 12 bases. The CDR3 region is CASSPGQGASYNEQFF. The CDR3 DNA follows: TGCGCCAGCAGTCCGGGACAGGGGGCCTCCTACAATGAGCAGTTCTTC.